This is a list of T cell receptor beta chains from one sample in a study of cytomegalovirus exposure and HLA in healthy donors. Assay: immunoSEQ multiplex PCR; the TCRdb copy retains only in-frame clones and omits some. The sample includes around 200,000 clones, 80% to 90% of them seen just once. Material: PBMCs. The receptor source for this set is a woman aged 18-35 years in good health and CMV-seronegative. Both conserved end residues are part of each CDR3. The order of the fields is V gene, CDR3 protein.

TRBV7-6,CASSPRNTEAFF
TRBV15,CATSRARKTVTDTQYF
TRBV11-2,CASSPTRGLGGNEQFF
TRBV27,CASSLSKWQGGEKLFF
TRBV27,CASSLGQGNTEAFF
TRBV7-2,CASSLGQKNIQYF
TRBV6-6,CASSRGTGHQPQHF
TRBV6-1,CASSTGTGNEKLFF
TRBV2,CASSRSGGSSYNEQFF
TRBV27,CASGEQPYEQYF
TRBV29-1,CSVRQTNTGELFF
TRBV15,CATSPDRGPSGYTF
TRBV4-3,CASSRKDRVVEKLFF
TRBV4-3,CASSHEGTGNTGELFF
TRBV7-2,CASSLLAGGGDTQYF
TRBV6-5,CASSYTGKNEQYF
TRBV5-1,CASSYGTGGLIGNTIYF
TRBV2,CASSEQGTEQFF
TRBV25-1,CASSDPGQGSGELFF
TRBV4-1,CASSPTGFGDTIYF
TRBV5-1,CASRTGGYTEAFF
TRBV6-4,CASNSGYGEQYF